A single sample gave rise to the 13 T cell receptor beta chains below, sequenced in a study of regulatory T cells in long-lasting Graves disease. Documented time point: persistent/refractory GD, antithyroid drugs over 5 years with positive TRAb. Isolated PBMC RNA provided the starting material for the TCR library. Sequencing libraries for TCR beta were prepared with iRepertoire HTBI primers and Arm-PCR of CDR3 regions. TCRdb re-called the multiplex PCR reads through MiXCR, storing one row per CDR3 protein. The data contain under 500,000 distinct CDR3 sequences, 20% of them singletons. The source material was peripheral blood mononuclear cells (PBMCs), sampled when the disease was refractory, from a patient treated with antithyroid drugs. The receptor set was obtained from a female donor with Graves disease.

V usage is TRBV7-8 and J usage is TRBJ2-7; possible D gene TRBD2, 5 bases. The CDR3 consists of 15 residues. Germline V CDR1 and CDR2: SGHVS, FQNEAQ. V gave up 5 bases and J gave up 7 bases, with 21 bases separating them. This chain's CDR3 is CASSLGLKPPAEQYF. CDR3 bases: TGTGCCAGCAGCCTCGGACTCAAACCCCCTGCGGAGCAGTACTTC. The full variable domain, in which reference TRBV7-8 and TRBJ2-7 provide the parts outside the CDR3, is GAGVSQSPRYKVAKRGQDVALRCDPISGHVSLFWYQQALGQGPEFLTYFQNEAQLDKSGLPSDRFFAERPEGSVSTLKIQRTQQEDSAVYLCASSLGLKPPAEQYFGPGTRLTVT.

This clonotype was seen ten or more times. The rearrangement links TRBV6-1 to TRBJ2-5, with TRBD2 matching 12 bases. Looked up from germline, CDR1 is MNHNS and CDR2 is SASEGT. The CDR3 runs 15 residues. The V and J ends lost 6 bases and 4 bases, in that order; junction bases with no gene match: 6. The CDR3 is CASSPSGRGLETQYF. The CDR3 DNA is TGTGCCAGCAGCCCTAGCGGGAGGGGGCTAGAGACCCAGTACTTC.

On this clonotype itself: A much larger clone lies one base from this, so it may be a read error. This chain joins TRBV28 and TRBJ1-1, with a tentative D call TRBD1 (6 bases). CDR3 length equals 16 residues. In germline, CDR1 is MDHEN, CDR2 SYDVKM. Between the trimmed V and J ends, which lost 5 bases and 0 bases, there was a span of 16 bases. As DNA, the CDR3 is TGTGCCAGCAGTCCCTACCCGGGACACCTGAACACTGAAGCTTTCTTT. It translates to CASSPYPGHLNTEAFF.

V usage is TRBV4-1 and J usage is TRBJ1-2; D gene uncertain. The CDR3 sequence is 15 residues long. The V and J ends lost 0 bases and 0 bases respectively, with 8 bases between them. Germline CDR1 is MGHRA and CDR2 is YSYEKL. CDR3 coding DNA: TGCGCCAGCAGCCAAGAAGGGTCAGCTAACTATGGCTACACCTTC. It translates to CASSQEGSANYGYTF.

Remarks on this clonotype: A much larger clone differs by one base, so this may be a read error. CDR3 bases: TGTGCCGGCAGGAGGGACACCCGTGTCCACGAGACCCAGTACTTC. It translates to CAGRRDTRVHETQYF. The chain couples TRBV6-1 to TRBJ2-5; D may match TRBD1 or TRBD2 (6 bases each). The CDR3 totals 15 residues. The germline V gene has CDR1 MNHNS and CDR2 SASEGT.

This chain joins TRBV9 and TRBJ2-4, with a weak D call TRBD1 (5 bases). The CDR3 runs to 14 residues. Trimming removed 0 bases from V and 8 bases from J, with 12 bases in between. Germline V CDR1 and CDR2: SGDLS, YYNGEE. CDR3 loop: CASSVGDQGYIQYF. Here the CDR3 DNA reads TGTGCCAGCAGCGTAGGAGACCAGGGCTACATTCAGTACTTC.

This clonotype was observed a handful of times. The genes are TRBV30 and TRBJ2-7; 8 positions agree with TRBD2. Germline values: CDR1 GTSNPN, CDR2 SVGIG (reference sequence). V lost 8 bases to trimming and J lost 7 bases; unmatched junction nucleotides: 13. The CDR3 consists of 13 residues. The CDR3 region has the DNA TGTGCCGTAGGGCAGCGGGAGTGGAGTGAGCAGTACTTC. Translated: CAVGQREWSEQYF.

At least ten counts were recorded for this clonotype. The rearrangement joins TRBV20-1 to TRBJ1-1; no firm D call. The germline gives CDR1 DFQATT, CDR2 SNEGSKA (reference sequence). The CDR3 covers 16 residues. V was trimmed by 3 bases and J by 0 bases, leaving 17 bases between them. Here the CDR3 DNA reads TGCAGTGCTAGGGACCCCTGGACGGGCATGAACACTGAAGCTTTCTTT. This translates into CSARDPWTGMNTEAFF.

This clonotype was seen many times. The chain uses TRBV6-1 and TRBJ1-4; the match to TRBD1 covers 8 bases. Germline V gene sequence: CDR1 MNHNS, CDR2 SASEGT. This CDR3 region has 13 residues. V shed 5 bases and J 6 bases; nucleotides not matched to a gene: 2. The CDR3 DNA reads TGTGCCAGCAGTATGGACAGGGATGAAAAACTGTTTTTT. This codes for CASSMDRDEKLFF.

This clonotype was counted a few times. Given a much more abundant clone one base away, this may be a read error. The V call is TRBV28, the J call TRBJ1-1; 7 nucleotides match TRBD1. Per the germline V gene, CDR1 is MDHEN and CDR2 is SYDVKM. The CDR3 has 12 amino acids. CDR3 sequence: CASSDRVTEVFF. As DNA, the CDR3 is TGTGCCAGCAGTGACAGGGTCACTGAAGTTTTCTTT.

In this sample, this clonotype turned up many times. V usage is TRBV6-1 and J usage is TRBJ2-2, with D uncertain. There are 11 residues in the CDR3. Germline loops: CDR1 MNHNS, CDR2 SASEGT. Trimming left V 10 bases short and J 6 bases short, with 9 bases between. The CDR3 sequence is CAINVAGELFF. The CDR3 bases are TGTGCCATCAACGTCGCCGGGGAGCTGTTTTTT.

This clonotype was found many times. V and J are TRBV2 and TRBJ1-5; D is unclear. This CDR3 has 15 residues. The germline V gene has CDR1 SNHLY and CDR2 FYNNEI. Trimming removed 8 bases at V and 0 bases at J, with 14 bases between. CDR3 bases: TGTGCCAGCGGGATCTCCGGGCATAGCAATCAGCCCCAGCATTTT. It yields the protein CASGISGHSNQPQHF.

This chain uses TRBV3-1 with TRBJ1-6; D call uncertain. The CDR3 spans 12 residues. Trimming shortened V by 2 bases and J by 7 bases, and 3 bases separated the two germline ends. In germline, CDR1 is LGHDT, CDR2 YNNKEL (reference sequence). The CDR3 protein is CASSQQNSPLHF. The CDR3 DNA follows: TGTGCCAGCAGCCAACAGAATTCACCCCTCCACTTT.